This TCR beta chain comes out of a study of cytomegalovirus exposure and HLA in healthy donors. Broader study findings: Reported performance of the classifier showed diagnosis of cytomegalovirus status with high specificity and sensitivity.

The PCR used 60 Vbeta and 13 Jbeta primers. Using immunoSEQ multiplex PCR, the repertoire was profiled, and TCRdb retains in-frame clones only, with some absent. This sample's table reports roughly 70,000 clones. As for this clone: The antigen is undetermined.

Material for sequencing was PBMCs. The sequence was collected from a man aged 35 to 55 in good health and CMV-seronegative.

The DNA for the CDR3 is TGCGCCAGCAGTGAGACAGTTAATTCACCCCTCCACTTT. Translation gives CASSETVNSPLHF. The chain uses TRBV10-1 and TRBJ1-6; D is uncertain. This CDR3 has 13 residues. V was clipped by 2 bases and J by 6 bases, with 5 bases between them. Germline CDR1 is WNHNN and CDR2 is SYGVQD (reference sequence).